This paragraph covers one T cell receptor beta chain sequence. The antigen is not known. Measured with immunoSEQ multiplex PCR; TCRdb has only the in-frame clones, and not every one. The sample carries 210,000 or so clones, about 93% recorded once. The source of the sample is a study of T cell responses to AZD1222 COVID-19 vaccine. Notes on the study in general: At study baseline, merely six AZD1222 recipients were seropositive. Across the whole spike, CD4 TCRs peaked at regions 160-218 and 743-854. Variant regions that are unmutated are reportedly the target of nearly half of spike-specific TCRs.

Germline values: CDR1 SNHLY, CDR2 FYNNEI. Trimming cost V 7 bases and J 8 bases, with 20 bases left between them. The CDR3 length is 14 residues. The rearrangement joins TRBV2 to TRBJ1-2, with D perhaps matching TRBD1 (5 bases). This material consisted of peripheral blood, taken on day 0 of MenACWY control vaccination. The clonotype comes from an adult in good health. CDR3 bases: TGTGCCAGCAACGAGGGGCGGGTGCTATGGGGCTACACCTTC. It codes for CASNEGRVLWGYTF.